This is a list of T cell receptor beta chains from one sample in a study of identical twins. A single record per CDR3 protein comes from TCRdb applying MiXCR to the 5' RACE reads. The table includes around 450,000 distinct CDR3 sequences, about 14% detected once. This sample was shared with a second study, whose subject was yellow fever vaccine responses in identical twins.

Sample: CD4+ T cells sorted from blood. The source of these receptors is a young woman in good health. CDR3s leave out the opening cysteine and the closing phenylalanine or tryptophan. Fields, in order: V gene, D gene, CDR3 protein. The D gene is left open where the match is weak.

v_gene: TRBV14; d_gene: TRBD2; CDR3aa: ASSHLLPGGLRETQY
v_gene: TRBV5-8; d_gene: -; CDR3aa: ASSLEAASYEQY
v_gene: TRBV11-2; d_gene: -; CDR3aa: ASSLGGFGRLGELF
v_gene: TRBV30; d_gene: -; CDR3aa: AWSVGSLGETQY
v_gene: TRBV28; d_gene: TRBD2; CDR3aa: ASRSGGLAGGPSYEQY
v_gene: TRBV3-1; d_gene: -; CDR3aa: ASSQLGYGYT
v_gene: TRBV20-1; d_gene: -; CDR3aa: SARDTPRVV
v_gene: TRBV21-1; d_gene: -; CDR3aa: ASSNWASHTQY
v_gene: TRBV4-2; d_gene: TRBD1; CDR3aa: ASSQDGGTGWSDSPLH
v_gene: TRBV18; d_gene: -; CDR3aa: ASSPVAGADYEQY
v_gene: TRBV3-1; d_gene: TRBD2; CDR3aa: ASQEVAGGKETQY
v_gene: TRBV12-3/TRBV12-4; d_gene: TRBD1; CDR3aa: ASSSTGSSYGYT
v_gene: TRBV28; d_gene: TRBD2; CDR3aa: ASSSQLAGEVGELF
v_gene: TRBV6-1; d_gene: TRBD2; CDR3aa: ASLRKPGGTGELF
v_gene: TRBV11-3; d_gene: TRBD1; CDR3aa: ASSPGTGKTGELF
v_gene: TRBV12-3/TRBV12-4; d_gene: TRBD2; CDR3aa: ASSRSSGGAGTQY